The rows below give T cell receptor beta chains drawn from one sample of a study of beta chain features in type 1 diabetes. Some clones are missing from TCRdb's copy, which holds only in-frame ones; the method was immunoSEQ multiplex PCR. The table lists around 240,000 clones, 16% of them singletons, with 0.085% in the top ten. The sequenced sample was naive CD4+ T cells from blood. The receptors originated from a man aged 25 to 40 with type 1 diabetes. CDR3s include the opening cysteine and the closing phenylalanine or tryptophan. The order of the fields is V gene, clone size, D gene, J gene, CDR3 DNA, CDR3 protein. A D gene is named only where the DNA matches it firmly. Size tells how often a clone was seen (once, few, many) or the class of an expanded clone, and some rows leave it out.

TRBV7-9	-	-	TRBJ2-7	TGTGCCAGCAGCCGAAGTAAATCCTACGAGCAGTACTTC	CASSRSKSYEQYF
TRBV2	-	-	TRBJ2-5	TGTGCCAGCAGCCGGGACACGCAAGAGACCCAGTACTTC	CASSRDTQETQYF
TRBV4-1	few	-	TRBJ2-3	TGCGCCAGCAGCCACCTAACTAGGAAGAGCACAGATACGCAGTATTTT	CASSHLTRKSTDTQYF
TRBV15	-	TRBD1	TRBJ2-6	TGTGCCACCAGCAGAGATTCCAGGCAGGGGGACTCTGGGGCCAACGTCCTGACTTTC	CATSRDSRQGDSGANVLTF
TRBV19	-	-	TRBJ2-3	TGTGCCAGTAGTATGAGGGTGGATACGCAGTATTTT	CASSMRVDTQYF
TRBV29-1	-	-	TRBJ2-6	TGCAGCGTTGAAGCCGGGTCTGGGGCCAACGTCCTGACTTTC	CSVEAGSGANVLTF
TRBV11-2	-	TRBD1	TRBJ2-2	TGTGCCAGCAGCTGGGACAGGGCCAACACCGGGGAGCTGTTTTTT	CASSWDRANTGELFF
TRBV10-3	few	-	TRBJ2-3	TGTGCCATCAGTGTCGTTGCCACAGATACGCAGTATTTT	CAISVVATDTQYF
TRBV29-1	few	-	TRBJ1-3	TGCAGCGTTGAGGGCAGGGCTGGAAACACCATATATTTT	CSVEGRAGNTIYF
TRBV4-3	few	-	TRBJ2-1	TGCGCCAGCAGCCCCCAACTCGAAACGAGCAATGAGCAGTTCTTC	CASSPQLETSNEQFF
TRBV7-9	few	-	TRBJ1-2	TGTGCCAGCAGCTCGGATGGCTACACCTTC	CASSSDGYTF
TRBV29-1	few	TRBD1	TRBJ2-1	TGCAGCGTTATTTGGGAACAGGGGGCATACAATGAGCAGTTCTTC	CSVIWEQGAYNEQFF
TRBV29-1	-	-	TRBJ1-2	TGCAGCTCCGGTAACACTCTGAGTGGCTACACCTTC	CSSGNTLSGYTF
TRBV29-1	few	-	TRBJ2-5	TGCAGCGTTGTGTACGGGGGACAAGAGACCCAGTACTTC	CSVVYGGQETQYF
TRBV27	few	-	TRBJ2-3	TGTGCCAGCAGCCTTTCGGGTGATGGCACAGATACGCAGTATTTT	CASSLSGDGTDTQYF
TRBV18	-	-	TRBJ2-5	TGTGCCAGCTCACCACCGAACATCCAAGAGACCCAGTACTTC	CASSPPNIQETQYF
TRBV7-7	few	TRBD2	TRBJ2-3	TGTGCTAGCAGCTCCTTAGCGGGAGGATCTAGCACAGATACGCAGTATTTT	CASSSLAGGSSTDTQYF
TRBV11-2	-	-	TRBJ2-3	TGTGCCAGCAGCTTAACAGGTAGCACAGATACGCAGTATTTT	CASSLTGSTDTQYF
TRBV7-2	few	-	TRBJ2-6	TGTGCCAGCAGCTTAGATGTAACCGGGGCCAACGTCCTGACTTTC	CASSLDVTGANVLTF
TRBV30	-	TRBD1	TRBJ2-1	TGTGCCTGGAGTCGCGGGACAGGGGAATACAATGAGCAGTTCTTC	CAWSRGTGEYNEQFF
TRBV15	-	-	TRBJ1-2	TGTGCCACCAGCAGAGATAAAGAGGCTCTCTATGGCTACACCTTC	CATSRDKEALYGYTF
TRBV30	few	-	TRBJ2-6	TGTGCCTGGAGTGTAGGGTTACACTCTGGGGCCAACGTCCTGACTTTC	CAWSVGLHSGANVLTF
TRBV14	few	TRBD2	TRBJ2-7	TGTGCCAGCAGCCGGACTAGCGGGCCCTACGAGCAGTACTTC	CASSRTSGPYEQYF
TRBV4-1	-	-	TRBJ1-3	TGCGCCAGCAGCCAATCCGGGACCCCCATATATTTT	CASSQSGTPIYF
TRBV4-3	-	-	TRBJ2-7	TGCGCCAGCAGCCAAGACGGGGACTACGAGCAGTACTTC	CASSQDGDYEQYF
TRBV29-1	-	-	TRBJ1-4	TGCAGCGTTCGCAGGGGTAATGAAAAACTGTTTTTT	CSVRRGNEKLFF
TRBV10-3	-	-	TRBJ1-5	TGTGCCATCAGTGAACAGGGCAATCAGCCCCAGCATTTT	CAISEQGNQPQHF
TRBV18	-	TRBD1	TRBJ2-1	TGTGCCAGCTCACCCCAGCAGGGGGTCAAGGATGAGCAGTTCTTC	CASSPQQGVKDEQFF
TRBV15	-	-	TRBJ2-5	TGTGCCACCACACCGGGACACCAGACCGTCCAAGAGACCCAGTACTTC	CATTPGHQTVQETQYF
TRBV30	few	TRBD1	TRBJ2-5	TGTGCCTGGAGTGTTACGACAGGGAGACTCCAAGAGACCCAGTACTTC	CAWSVTTGRLQETQYF
TRBV6-5	-	TRBD1	TRBJ1-2	TGTGCCAGCAGGGGACAGAATAACTATGGCTACACCTTC	CASRGQNNYGYTF
TRBV25-1	-	-	TRBJ2-1	TGTGCCAGCACCGGGACTCAGCGCTACAATGAGCAGTTCTTC	CASTGTQRYNEQFF
TRBV11-1	-	-	TRBJ2-1	TGTGCCAGCAGCTCGAACGGACAAACCTACAATGAGCAGTTCTTC	CASSSNGQTYNEQFF
TRBV14	-	-	TRBJ2-1	TGTGCCAGCAGCCCTGACTGGGGCGAGCAGTTCTTC	CASSPDWGEQFF
TRBV5-1	few	-	TRBJ2-5	TGCGCCAGCAGCCGGGACTACCAAGAGACCCAGTACTTC	CASSRDYQETQYF
TRBV9	few	TRBD2	TRBJ2-5	TGTGCCAGCAGCGTTACAGCGGGAATGGAGACCCAGTACTTC	CASSVTAGMETQYF
TRBV4-1	few	TRBD2	TRBJ2-7	TGCGCCAGCAGCCAACCTAGCGGGACCTACGAGCAGTACTTC	CASSQPSGTYEQYF
TRBV5-1	-	TRBD2	TRBJ2-1	TGCGCCAGCAGCTTGCCTAGGACTAGCGGGCCCGGGTACAGCTCCTACAATGAGCAGTTCTTC	CASSLPRTSGPGYSSYNEQFF
TRBV7-9	-	-	TRBJ2-1	TGTGCCAGCAGCGTGACCAACTCTCGGCGTGAGCAGTTCTTC	CASSVTNSRREQFF
TRBV7-2	few	TRBD1	TRBJ2-5	TGTGCCAGCAGCCCGGAGACAGGGGGCGAAGGGACCCAGTACTTC	CASSPETGGEGTQYF
TRBV11-2	few	TRBD2	TRBJ2-1	TGTGCCAGCAGGGAAACTAGCGGGAGTAGCTCCTACAATGAGCAGTTCTTC	CASRETSGSSSYNEQFF
TRBV5-1	-	TRBD2	TRBJ2-7	TGCGCCAGCAGCTTGGAACCAGCGGGAGGGTATATTCGCTTC	CASSLEPAGGYIRF
TRBV28	-	TRBD1	TRBJ2-7	TGTGCCAGCAGAGGGAGGACAGGGGTACCCTACGAGCAGTACTTC	CASRGRTGVPYEQYF
TRBV29-1	-	-	TRBJ1-3	TGCAGCTTTACAGGGAGTACTGGAAACACCATATATTTT	CSFTGSTGNTIYF
TRBV6-6	-	-	TRBJ1-1	TGTGCCAGCATGAAGAACACTGAAGCTTTCTTT	CASMKNTEAFF
TRBV29-1	-	TRBD2	TRBJ2-1	TGCAGCGTTTACGGGACTAGCCGCGATTACAATGAGCAGTTCTTC	CSVYGTSRDYNEQFF
TRBV6-5	once	-	TRBJ2-3	TGTGCCAGCAGTCCAGTAAACAGGGCAGATACGCAGTATTTT	CASSPVNRADTQYF
TRBV5-6	-	TRBD2	TRBJ2-1	TGTGCCAGCAGCTTGGCCGGAGATAGCGGGAGGAATGAGCAGTTCTTC	CASSLAGDSGRNEQFF
TRBV7-8	few	TRBD2	TRBJ2-5	TGTGCCAGCAGCCCCTGGACTAGCGGGAGACGAGAGACCCAGTACTTC	CASSPWTSGRRETQYF
TRBV5-6	few	-	TRBJ2-5	TGTGCCAGCAGTTCGGGGGAGACCCAGTACTTC	CASSSGETQYF
TRBV18	few	-	TRBJ2-7	TGTGCCAGCTCACCACCCCCAGGCAACTCCTACGAGCAGTACTTC	CASSPPPGNSYEQYF
TRBV9	few	TRBD2	TRBJ2-1	TGTGCCAGCAGCGCGGGACTAGCGGGCGTCTACAATGAGCAGTTCTTC	CASSAGLAGVYNEQFF
TRBV15	few	-	TRBJ2-7	TGTGCCACCAGCAGAAGGACAGCCTCCTACGAGCAGTACTTC	CATSRRTASYEQYF
TRBV5-4	-	TRBD1	TRBJ2-5	TGTGCCAGCAGCTTGAGGGCAGGGGGTGAAGGAGAGACCCAGTACTTC	CASSLRAGGEGETQYF